Below, 24 T cell receptor beta chains from the same sample are listed, as sequenced in a study of cytomegalovirus exposure and HLA in healthy donors. The PCR was carried out with 60 Vbeta primers and 13 Jbeta primers. Some clones are missing from TCRdb's copy, which holds only in-frame ones; the method was immunoSEQ multiplex PCR. The profile shows 150,000 to 200,000 clones, under 80% of them singletons. Sequencing input: PBMCs. These receptors were taken from a woman in her 30s in good health and CMV-seropositive.

This clone was recorded once. The chain combines TRBV25-1 with TRBJ1-2; perhaps TRBD1 as D (5 bases). CDR1 and CDR2 (germline): MGHDK, SYGVNS. The CDR3 loop spans 15 amino acids. Between the trimmed V and J ends, which lost 1 base and 1 base, there was a span of 10 bases. The CDR3 nucleotides are TGTGCCAGCAGTGAATCATTTCAGGGTAACTATGGCTACACCTTC. It encodes CASSESFQGNYGYTF.

This clone was seen only a few times. This sequence joins TRBV15 and TRBJ1-1; D is unresolved. CDR3 length equals 12 residues. Per germline, CDR1 LNHNV and CDR2 YYDKDF (reference sequence). Trimming removed 1 base at V and 5 bases at J, with 5 bases between. CDR3 amino acids: CATSRGRTEAFF. The CDR3 DNA follows: TGTGCCACCAGCAGAGGCAGGACTGAAGCTTTCTTT.

In this sample, this clone turned up once. The chain is built from TRBV7-2 and TRBJ1-1; D may be TRBD1 (5 bases). The V end was cut by 9 bases, the J end by 0 bases, with 17 bases between. Germline CDR1 is SGHTA and CDR2 is FQGNSA. The CDR3 spans 15 residues. CDR3 DNA sequence: TGTGCCAGTCAGCGAGTGACAGTACTGAACACTGAAGCTTTCTTT. Protein sequence: CASQRVTVLNTEAFF. The complete variable domain, with remaining parts taken from reference TRBV7-2 and TRBJ1-1, reads GAGVSQSPSNKVTEKGKDVELRCDPISGHTALYWYRQSLGQGLEFLIYFQGNSAPDKSGLPSDRFSAERTGGSVSTLTIQRTQQEDSAVYLCASQRVTVLNTEAFFGQGTRLTVV.

The V gene is TRBV11-2, the J gene TRBJ1-2, with 9 bases identical to TRBD1. Germline-derived CDR1 and CDR2 are SGHAT and FQNNGV. J lost 8 bases, V lost 5 bases, and 12 bases had no gene match. The CDR3 contains 15 residues. CDR3 in amino acids: CASSGGDRALYGYTF. DNA for the CDR3: TGTGCCAGCAGCGGCGGGGACAGGGCGTTGTACGGCTACACCTTC.

V usage is TRBV19 and J usage is TRBJ2-7, with D uncertain. The CDR3 length is 12 residues. Germline V gene lookup returns CDR1 LNHDA and CDR2 SQIVND (reference sequence). V was trimmed by 8 bases and J by 5 bases, leaving 13 bases between them. The CDR3 bases are TGTGCCAGTCGTACAGCGCCCCACGAGCAGTACTTC. Translation gives CASRTAPHEQYF.

This rearrangement joins TRBV9 to TRBJ2-2; 14 bases are shared with TRBD2. V lost 2 bases to trimming and J lost 6 bases; unmatched junction nucleotides: 0. The germline V gene encodes CDR1 SGDLS and CDR2 YYNGEE. The CDR3 length is 15 residues. CDR3 in DNA: TGTGCCAGCAGCGTGACTAGCGGGGGGGCCGGGGAGCTGTTTTTT. It specifies CASSVTSGGAGELFF.

This chain links TRBV28 with TRBJ2-5, with TRBD1 identical over 9 bases. The V and J ends lost 6 bases and 4 bases, in that order; junction bases with no gene match: 9. The CDR3 has 15 residues. Germline CDR1 and CDR2: MDHEN and SYDVKM. CDR3 nucleotide sequence: TGTGCCAGCAGCCAGAACAGGGGGCGAGGAGAGACCCAGTACTTC. Translating it yields CASSQNRGRGETQYF.

The rearrangement uses TRBV11-3 and TRBJ1-2; the match to TRBD1 covers 10 bases. The CDR3 sequence is 14 residues long. Trimming removed 3 bases from V and 2 bases from J; junction bases left unmatched: 0. Germline CDR1 and CDR2: SGHNT and YENEEA. In DNA form, the CDR3 reads TGTGCCAGCAGCTTGGGACAGGGGAACTATGGCTACACCTTC. It yields the protein CASSLGQGNYGYTF. The entire variable domain, with the rest obtained from reference TRBV11-3 and TRBJ1-2, is as follows: EAGVVQSPRYKIIEKKQPVAFWCNPISGHNTLYWYLQNLGQGPELLIRYENEEAVDDSQLPKDRFSAERLKGVDSTLKIQPAELGDSAVYLCASSLGQGNYGYTFGSGTRLTVV.

The chain couples TRBV27 to TRBJ2-7; TRBD2 matches 9 bases. Trimming cost V 6 bases and J 6 bases; bases outside gene matches: 0. Germline V gene sequence: CDR1 MNHEY, CDR2 SMNVEV (reference sequence). The CDR3 runs to 11 residues. The chain's CDR3 is CASRAGGEQYF. CDR3 nucleotides: TGTGCCAGCAGAGCGGGAGGCGAGCAGTACTTC.

This chain joins TRBV5-1 and TRBJ1-3, with 12 bases identical to TRBD1. The CDR3 is 19 amino acids. Germline V lookup: CDR1 SGHRS, CDR2 YFSETQ. The V segment lost 1 base and the J segment 0 bases; nucleotides outside the gene matches: 8. CDR3: CASSLTGTGGSSSGNTIYF. The CDR3 DNA sequence: TGCGCCAGCAGCTTGACCGGGACAGGGGGCTCTTCCTCTGGAAACACCATATATTTT.

V gene TRBV6-5 combines with J gene TRBJ1-3, with D unclear. Germline lookup yields CDR1 MNHEY and CDR2 SVGAGI. V was cut by 6 bases and J by 2 bases, with 11 bases left in between. There are 14 residues in the CDR3. CDR3 in amino acids: CASRIEGAGNTIYF. The CDR3 DNA follows: TGTGCCAGCAGGATCGAGGGCGCTGGAAACACCATATATTTT.

This clone was counted a single time. The chain is built from TRBV11-2 and TRBJ2-5; 13 bases line up with TRBD2. The last part of the DNA fits TRBJ2-7 better; the J call may be wrong. The CDR3 loop spans 18 amino acids. Germline V gene lookup returns CDR1 SGHAT and CDR2 FQNNGV. The CDR3 bases are TGTGCCAGCAGCTCCCGAGGGATCACTAGCGGGGGGGCCTACGAGCAGTACTTC. This sequence encodes CASSSRGITSGGAYEQYF.

The V call is TRBV11-2, the J call TRBJ2-5; TRBD2 matches at 12 bases. Germline V gene lookup returns CDR1 SGHAT and CDR2 FQNNGV. Unmatched junction bases numbered 7, after V lost 3 bases and J lost 5 bases. This CDR3 contains 16 residues. The CDR3 DNA sequence: TGTGCCAGCAGCTTCTCGGGACTAGCGGGTCGGGAGACCCAGTACTTC. Its translation is CASSFSGLAGRETQYF.

The rearrangement joins TRBV2 to TRBJ1-6, with D tentatively TRBD1 (5 bases). The V end was cut by 6 bases, the J end by 7 bases, with 22 bases between. Germline V lookup: CDR1 SNHLY, CDR2 FYNNEI. The CDR3 sequence is 17 residues long. CDR3 in amino acids: CASSHQTAHVSNSPLHF. CDR3 bases: TGTGCCAGCAGCCACCAGACAGCCCACGTCTCGAATTCACCCCTCCACTTT.

This clone turned up a few times. This same CDR3 is encoded by further DNA sequences in the sample. V gene TRBV20-1 combines with J gene TRBJ2-5; perhaps TRBD2 as D (5 bases). Trimming shortened V by 0 bases and J by 7 bases, and 6 bases separated the two germline ends. The CDR3 spans 11 residues. Per the germline V gene, CDR1 is DFQATT and CDR2 is SNEGSKA (reference sequence). This CDR3 reads CSARDRGTQYF. The CDR3 nucleotides are TGCAGTGCTAGAGATCGGGGGACCCAGTACTTC.

The chain has TRBV27 and TRBJ2-6, with a weak D call TRBD1 (5 bases). V was shortened by 6 bases and J by 0 bases, with 12 bases between the two germline ends. Germline V lookup: CDR1 MNHEY, CDR2 SMNVEV (reference sequence). The CDR3 runs to 16 residues. The CDR3 loop is CASSQGILSGANVLTF. CDR3 in DNA: TGTGCCAGCAGCCAGGGTATTCTCTCTGGGGCCAACGTCCTGACTTTC.

The gene calls are TRBV6-6 and TRBJ2-5; 11 nucleotides line up with TRBD2. V lost 6 bases, J lost 4 bases, and 10 bases stayed unmatched. CDR3 length: 16 residues. Per the germline V gene, CDR1 is MNHNY and CDR2 is SVGAGI (reference sequence). In nucleotides, the CDR3 is TGTGCCAGCAGCCCTGAACTAGCGGGGGAGGGAGAGACCCAGTACTTC. Translating it yields CASSPELAGEGETQYF.

The CDR3 sequence: CASRRGTANYGYTF. The CDR3 DNA reads as TGTGCCAGCAGGCGCGGGACGGCAAACTATGGCTACACCTTC. This chain uses TRBV2 with TRBJ1-2, with a possible D match to TRBD1 (5 bases). Trimming cost V 6 bases and J 2 bases, with 13 bases left between them. The CDR3 extends over 14 amino acids. CDR1 and CDR2 from the germline V gene are SNHLY and FYNNEI.

The rearrangement joins TRBV23-1 to TRBJ1-5; 7 bases are shared with TRBD1. TRBV23-1 counts as an open reading frame of uncertain function. The CDR3 has 15 residues. V shed 3 bases, J shed 1 base, and the junction held 3 bases outside the gene matches. The CDR3 loop reads CASSHRTGSNQPQHF. In DNA, the CDR3 is TGCGCCAGCAGTCACAGGACAGGAAGCAATCAGCCCCAGCATTTT.

The chain has TRBV6-5 and TRBJ1-5, with D unclear. In germline, CDR1 is MNHEY, CDR2 SVGAGI. The V end was cut by 4 bases, the J end by 4 bases, with 5 bases between. The CDR3 has 12 residues. The CDR3 loop reads CASSSGNQPQHF. In DNA, the CDR3 is TGTGCCAGCAGTTCGGGAAATCAGCCCCAGCATTTT.

V and J are TRBV6-5 and TRBJ2-1; 12 bases match TRBD2. Looked up from germline, CDR1 is MNHEY and CDR2 is SVGAGI. J gave up 12 bases and V 7 bases, and 7 bases lay outside the gene matches. CDR3 length equals 13 residues. The CDR3 sequence is CASTPSGGGMQFF. The DNA of the CDR3 is TGTGCCAGCACGCCTAGCGGGGGGGGTATGCAGTTCTTC.

V usage is TRBV28 and J usage is TRBJ1-1, with TRBD1 matching 8 bases. The ends lost 7 bases at V and 3 bases at J; junction bases unmatched: 7. Per germline, CDR1 MDHEN and CDR2 SYDVKM. CDR3 size: 14 residues. The CDR3 protein is CASTPADRDTEAFF. CDR3 sequence (DNA): TGTGCCAGCACCCCTGCGGACAGGGACACTGAAGCTTTCTTT.

This chain connects TRBV6-6 to TRBJ1-5; D is possibly TRBD1 (6 bases). CDR1 MNHNY and CDR2 SVGAGI come from the germline V gene (reference sequence). The CDR3 is 14 amino acids. Between the trimmed V and J ends, which lost 7 bases and 4 bases, there was a span of 14 bases. DNA for the CDR3: TGTGCCAGCACCCAGACAGGAGGTAATCAGCCCCAGCATTTT. Encoded protein: CASTQTGGNQPQHF.

The genes are TRBV11-3 and TRBJ1-4; TRBD1 aligns across 7 bases. Germline V gene sequence: CDR1 SGHNT, CDR2 YENEEA. The length of the CDR3 is 16 residues. The J segment lost 1 base and the V segment lost 5 bases, leaving 7 bases of the junction unmatched. Here the CDR3 DNA reads TGTGCCAGCAGCGACAGGGCGGGGGGAACTAATGAAAAACTGTTTTTT. This sequence encodes CASSDRAGGTNEKLFF.